The 19 T cell receptor beta chains listed next were all sequenced from one sample in a study of T cell responses to AZD1222 COVID-19 vaccine. The data were produced by immunoSEQ multiplex PCR, yet TCRdb's version contains in-frame clones alone and is incomplete. The sample lists fewer than 150,000 clones, more than 85% occurring once. This sample comprised peripheral blood, obtained on day 0 of AZD1222 vaccination. These receptor sequences come from an adult in good health.

The chain links TRBV28 to TRBJ2-7; D is possibly TRBD2 (5 bases). The CDR3 length is 15 residues. The V gene lost 3 bases and the J gene lost 4 bases, with 16 bases spanning the gap. CDR1 and CDR2 (germline): MDHEN, SYDVKM. The CDR3 bases are TGTGCCAGCAGTTTTCCTAGCACCTCCGGATACGAGCAGTACTTC. Amino acid sequence: CASSFPSTSGYEQYF.

This chain joins TRBV6-2 or TRBV6-3 and TRBJ2-3, with D perhaps given as TRBD1 or TRBD2 (5 bases each). The V gene's germline CDR1 is MNHEY and CDR2 SVGEGT. V gave up 2 bases and J gave up 10 bases, with 13 bases separating them. The CDR3 has 13 residues. For the CDR3, the DNA is TGTGCCAGCAGTTACGGTAGTATGGGGGCGCAGTATTTT. It yields the protein CASSYGSMGAQYF.

The chain has TRBV28 and TRBJ1-4; no clear D. The germline V gene has CDR1 MDHEN and CDR2 SYDVKM. CDR3 length: 13 residues. Deletions cut 5 bases from V and 7 bases from J, with 11 bases between. The CDR3 region is CASSREFLEKLFF. The CDR3 nucleotides are TGTGCCAGCAGTCGGGAGTTTCTTGAAAAACTGTTTTTT.

This clone was seen only once. This chain connects TRBV7-6 to TRBJ2-1; 8 nucleotides line up with TRBD2. Per germline, CDR1 SGHVS and CDR2 FNYEAQ. The CDR3 loop spans 14 amino acids. V trimming: 0 bases; J trimming: 9 bases; junction bases outside the gene matches: 4. The CDR3: CASSLAVAGGEQFF. In DNA, the CDR3 is TGTGCCAGCAGCTTAGCGGTGGCGGGGGGTGAGCAGTTCTTC.

V and J are TRBV5-1 and TRBJ2-7, with D possibly TRBD1 on 5 matching bases. V lost 0 bases, J lost 6 bases, and 13 bases lay in between. The CDR3 is 14 amino acids. Germline assignment: CDR1 SGHRS and CDR2 YFSETQ. CDR3 DNA sequence: TGCGCCAGCAGCTTGGAAGCAGGGTTCGGCGAGCAGTACTTC. Translation gives CASSLEAGFGEQYF.

This sequence joins TRBV4-3 and TRBJ2-7; 10 bases line up with TRBD2. The CDR3 is 16 residues long. With 0 bases clipped from V and 4 bases from J, the junction kept 6 bases outside the gene matches. Germline assignment: CDR1 LGHNA and CDR2 YSLEER. The CDR3 nucleotides are TGCGCCAGCAGCCAAGATATGGCTAGCGGGAGTTACGAGCAGTACTTC. Amino acids: CASSQDMASGSYEQYF.

The chain uses TRBV6-5 and TRBJ2-2; 10 positions agree with TRBD2. The CDR3 consists of 15 residues. The germline V gene has CDR1 MNHEY and CDR2 SVGAGI. J was trimmed by 3 bases and V by 8 bases; bases with no gene match: 6. The DNA of the CDR3 is TGTGCCAGCTCCCCCAGCGGGAGGGACACCGGGGAGCTGTTTTTT. Protein sequence: CASSPSGRDTGELFF.

This rearrangement joins TRBV30 to TRBJ1-5, with D unresolved. This CDR3 is 13 amino acids long. CDR1 and CDR2 (germline): GTSNPN, SVGIG (reference sequence). Trimming cost V 3 bases and J 0 bases, with 6 bases left between them. The CDR3 bases are TGTGCCTGGAGCACGGATAGCAATCAGCCCCAGCATTTT. Protein: CAWSTDSNQPQHF.

V usage is TRBV6-5 and J usage is TRBJ2-5, with D perhaps TRBD1 (6 bases). Trimming took off 5 bases at V and 5 bases at J, with 15 bases between the two ends. Germline CDR1 and CDR2: MNHEY and SVGAGI. The CDR3 sequence is 14 residues long. The CDR3 DNA follows: TGTGCCAGCAGTCAAAACAGGGCCCGGGAGACCCAGTACTTC. It specifies CASSQNRARETQYF.

The CDR3 bases are TGTGCCAGCGTCGGGCTCAGCACAGATACGCAGTATTTT. It is translated as CASVGLSTDTQYF. This chain links TRBV3-1 (or the pseudogene TRBV3-2) with TRBJ2-3; D uncertain. The germline gives CDR1 LGHDT, CDR2 YNNKEL (reference sequence). Between the trimmed V and J ends, which lost 8 bases and 0 bases, there was a span of 9 bases. The CDR3 is 13 amino acids.

This clone was seen only a few times. The chain couples TRBV2 to TRBJ2-7; D gene unclear. Germline V CDR1 and CDR2: SNHLY, FYNNEI. There are 13 residues in the CDR3. V gave up 6 bases and J gave up 5 bases, with 14 bases separating them. CDR3 in amino acids: CASSDSWTDEQYF. The CDR3 DNA is TGTGCCAGCAGCGATTCTTGGACGGACGAGCAGTACTTC.

Comments on this clone: Different DNA sequences within this sample yield the same CDR3. The V and J genes are TRBV28 and TRBJ1-2; 9 positions match TRBD1. Germline values: CDR1 MDHEN, CDR2 SYDVKM. This CDR3 region has 13 residues. The V segment lost 7 bases and the J segment 2 bases; nucleotides outside the gene matches: 2. CDR3 region: CASKQGANYGYTF. In nucleotides, the CDR3 is TGTGCCAGCAAACAGGGGGCAAACTATGGCTACACCTTC.

This chain links TRBV24-1 with TRBJ1-2, with 10 bases lining up with TRBD1. The V gene's germline CDR1 is KGHDR and CDR2 SFDVKD. Trimming at V came to 6 bases and at J to 6 bases, leaving 3 bases not matched to a gene. This CDR3 spans 13 amino acids. CDR3 DNA sequence: TGTGCCACCAGTTTGACAGGGGGCAATGGCTACACCTTC. This sequence encodes CATSLTGGNGYTF.

Only one count was recorded for this clone. The chain employs TRBV7-9 and TRBJ2-1; possibly TRBD1 for D (5 bases). This CDR3 contains 19 residues. Germline lookup yields CDR1 SEHNR and CDR2 FQNEAQ (reference sequence). The germline V and J ends were trimmed by 5 bases and 0 bases, with 23 bases remaining between them. CDR3 sequence (DNA): TGTGCCAGCAGCGAACTACCCGCCTGGGGCAGCGACTCCTACAATGAGCAGTTCTTC. This gives the protein CASSELPAWGSDSYNEQFF. Combining the CDR3 with reference TRBV7-9 and TRBJ2-1 gives the whole variable domain DTGVSQNPRHKITKRGQNVTFRCDPISEHNRLYWYRQTLGQGPEFLTYFQNEAQLEKSRLLSDRFSAERPKGSFSTLEIQRTEQGDSAMYLCASSELPAWGSDSYNEQFFGPGTRLTVL.

The chain has TRBV5-8 and TRBJ2-1; 8 nucleotides line up with TRBD1. The CDR3 runs to 14 residues. J was trimmed by 9 bases and V by 4 bases; bases with no gene match: 9. Germline V CDR1 and CDR2: SGHTS, YDEGEE. The CDR3 bases are TGTGCCAGCAGCCAGGACAGGGATTTAGGTGAGCAGTTCTTC. This translates into CASSQDRDLGEQFF.

The J gene is TRBJ2-2, the V gene TRBV5-6; TRBD1 or TRBD2 may be the D gene (5 bases each). The germline gives CDR1 SGHDT, CDR2 YYEEEE. This CDR3 contains 14 residues. The V and J ends lost 5 bases and 3 bases respectively, with 11 bases between them. This chain's CDR3 is CASSAGADTGELFF. Here the CDR3 DNA reads TGTGCCAGCAGTGCCGGGGCCGACACCGGGGAGCTGTTTTTT.

The V call is TRBV12-3 or TRBV12-4, the J call TRBJ2-7; a possible D gene is TRBD2 (6 bases). V was pared by 5 bases and J by 3 bases, with 8 bases between. The CDR3 spans 12 residues. The CDR3 loop is CASSPGLYEQYF. As DNA, the CDR3 is TGTGCCAGCAGTCCGGGACTCTACGAGCAGTACTTC.

V and J are TRBV5-1 and TRBJ2-5; 8 positions agree with TRBD2. CDR1 SGHRS and CDR2 YFSETQ come from the germline V gene. The junction had 17 bases not matched to a gene; V was cut back by 0 bases and J by 7 bases. This CDR3 is built from 18 residues. The CDR3 DNA follows: TGCGCCAGCAGCTTGGCTACTAGCGGCCGAGGTGGGGTGGGGACCCAGTACTTC. Its translation is CASSLATSGRGGVGTQYF. The full variable domain, rest sourced from reference TRBV5-1 and TRBJ2-5, is KAGVTQTPRYLIKTRGQQVTLSCSPISGHRSVSWYQQTPGQGLQFLFEYFSETQRNKGNFPGRFSGRQFSNSRSEMNVSTLELGDSALYLCASSLATSGRGGVGTQYFGPGTRLLVL.

The chain joins TRBV10-3 to TRBJ2-3; D is unresolved. The germline gives CDR1 ENHRY, CDR2 SYGVKD. V lost 7 bases to trimming and J lost 9 bases, with 14 bases between them. The CDR3 has 12 amino acids. CDR3 residues: CAITEDLVTQYF. CDR3 bases: TGTGCCATCACCGAAGATTTAGTGACGCAGTATTTT.